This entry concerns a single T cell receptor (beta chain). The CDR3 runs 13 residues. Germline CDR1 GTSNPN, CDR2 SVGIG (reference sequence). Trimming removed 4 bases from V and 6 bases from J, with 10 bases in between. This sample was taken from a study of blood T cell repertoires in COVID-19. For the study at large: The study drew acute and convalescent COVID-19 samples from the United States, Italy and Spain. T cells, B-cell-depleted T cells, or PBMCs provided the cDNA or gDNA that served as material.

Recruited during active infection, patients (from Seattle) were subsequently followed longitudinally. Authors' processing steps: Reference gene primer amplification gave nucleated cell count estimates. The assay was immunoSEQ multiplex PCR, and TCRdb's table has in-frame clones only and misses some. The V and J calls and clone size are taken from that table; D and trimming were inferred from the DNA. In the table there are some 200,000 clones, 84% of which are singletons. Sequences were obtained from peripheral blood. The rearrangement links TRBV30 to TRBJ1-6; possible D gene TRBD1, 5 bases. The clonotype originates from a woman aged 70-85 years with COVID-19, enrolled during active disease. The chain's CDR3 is CAWIGQANSPLHF. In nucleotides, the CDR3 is TGTGCCTGGATTGGACAAGCTAATTCACCCCTCCACTTT.